Each of the 20 T cell receptor beta chains below was sequenced from the same sample in a study of CD8+ T cells in alopecia areata. RNA was extracted and reverse transcribed into cDNA as the sequencing template. Produced via immunoSEQ multiplex PCR; TCRdb's table is partial and in-frame only. Of approximately 99,000 clones listed, approximately 59% were seen once; the top ten hold 20% to 25%. Sequenced sample: CD8+ T cells sorted from blood. The receptors here all came from a human donor in good health.

This clone occurred many times. CDR3 in DNA: TGTGCCACCAGCAGAGATCGTAGCGGGGGCACAGATACGCAGTATTTT. Residues: CATSRDRSGGTDTQYF. This rearrangement joins TRBV15 to TRBJ2-3, with 8 bases matching TRBD2. The CDR3 has 16 residues. V gave up 0 bases and J gave up 1 base; unmatched junction bases: 3. Germline-derived CDR1 and CDR2 are LNHNV and YYDKDF (reference sequence). Together with reference TRBV15 and TRBJ2-3, the CDR3 gives the full variable domain: DAMVIQNPRYQVTQFGKPVTLSCSQTLNHNVMYWYQQKSSQAPKLLFHYYDKDFNNEADTPDNFQSRRPNTSFCFLDIRSPGLGDTAMYLCATSRDRSGGTDTQYFGPGTRLTVL.

This clone was counted ten times or more. The J gene is TRBJ2-5, the V gene TRBV29-1; D remains ambiguous. Germline CDR1 is SQVTM and CDR2 is ANQGSEA. The CDR3 is 11 residues long. V gave up 5 bases and J gave up 5 bases, with 9 bases separating them. This chain's CDR3 is CSVPTSETQYF. DNA for the CDR3: TGCAGCGTTCCGACGTCTGAGACCCAGTACTTC.

This chain connects TRBV19 to TRBJ1-5; the match to TRBD1 covers 8 bases. The CDR3 runs 15 residues. Per the germline V gene, CDR1 is LNHDA and CDR2 is SQIVND (reference sequence). After removal of 8 bases from V and 2 bases from J, the junction contained 8 bases not matched to a gene. Here the CDR3 DNA reads TGTGCCAGTGCCCGCTGGGGACAGGGCAATCAGCCCCAGCATTTT. Its protein is CASARWGQGNQPQHF.

V and J are TRBV5-6 and TRBJ1-2; 8 positions agree with TRBD1. With 0 bases clipped from V and 3 bases from J, the junction kept 4 bases outside the gene matches. Germline values: CDR1 SGHDT, CDR2 YYEEEE. The CDR3 length is 15 residues. The CDR3 sequence is CASSLEDRVDYGYTF. In DNA form, the CDR3 reads TGTGCCAGCAGCTTGGAGGACAGGGTGGACTATGGCTACACCTTC.

On this clone itself: The same CDR3 can be traced to other DNA sequences in this sample. The chain is built from TRBV29-1 and TRBJ2-2, with TRBD2 as a possible D gene (7 bases). This CDR3 comprises 13 residues. V lost 6 bases and J 6 bases, leaving 14 bases between the germline ends. The germline gives CDR1 SQVTM, CDR2 ANQGSEA. In nucleotides, the CDR3 is TGCAGCGTGGGGGGGCAGGGTGCCGGGGAGCTGTTTTTT. Protein product: CSVGGQGAGELFF.

V is TRBV29-1 and J is TRBJ2-1; D is perhaps TRBD1 or TRBD2 (6 bases each). The germline CDR1 and CDR2 sequences are SQVTM and ANQGSEA. Deletions cut 6 bases from V and 2 bases from J, with 26 bases between. The length of the CDR3 is 18 residues. CDR3 coding DNA: TGCAGCGTCCTGGGGGGACAAGTCAGTAACCCCACCTACAATGAGCAGTTCTTC. It translates to CSVLGGQVSNPTYNEQFF.

This chain links TRBV11-2 with TRBJ2-7, with 8 bases lining up with TRBD1. After removal of 0 bases from V and 0 bases from J, the junction contained 7 bases not matched to a gene. Germline loops: CDR1 SGHAT, CDR2 FQNNGV. CDR3 length: 17 amino acids. CDR3 nucleotide sequence: TGTGCCAGCAGCTTAGAAGGAAGTGGGACAGGCTCCTACGAGCAGTACTTC. It specifies CASSLEGSGTGSYEQYF.

The gene calls are TRBV30 and TRBJ1-6, with D hard to call. The CDR3 extends over 16 amino acids. Germline CDR1 GTSNPN, CDR2 SVGIG (reference sequence). Trimming stripped 3 bases from V and 4 bases from J, with 16 bases between. CDR3 coding DNA: TGTGCCTGGAGAGAGCACCGATGGCATTATAATTCACCCCTCCACTTT. Its translation: CAWREHRWHYNSPLHF. Supplemented by reference TRBV30 and TRBJ1-6, the full variable domain reads SQTIHQWPATLVQPVGSPLSLECTVEGTSNPNLYWYRQAAGRGLQLLFYSVGIGQISSEVPQNLSASRPQDRQFILSSKKLLLSDSGFYLCAWREHRWHYNSPLHFGNGTRLTVT.

This clone was counted a few times. The chain carries TRBV29-1 and TRBJ2-1, with 7 bases matching TRBD2. The germline V gene has CDR1 SQVTM and CDR2 ANQGSEA. V lost 5 bases and J lost 3; bases outside the gene matches: 4. This CDR3 has 13 amino acids. As DNA, the CDR3 is TGCAGCGTTTTCCCGGGAGGCTACAATGAGCAGTTCTTC. This translates into CSVFPGGYNEQFF.

The CDR3 sequence is CASSSGVTALTDTQYF. The CDR3 bases are TGTGCCAGCAGTTCTGGGGTGACGGCCCTCACAGATACGCAGTATTTT. V usage is TRBV6-6 and J usage is TRBJ2-3; unclear D gene. The CDR3 is 16 residues long. Germline values: CDR1 MNHNY, CDR2 SVGAGI (reference sequence). Deletions cut 4 bases from V and 2 bases from J, with 16 bases between.

V and J are TRBV25-1 and TRBJ2-1; TRBD2 agrees at 7 bases. Germline lookup yields CDR1 MGHDK and CDR2 SYGVNS. Trimming cost V 3 bases and J 3 bases; bases outside gene matches: 14. There are 18 residues in the CDR3. The CDR3 protein is CASSDHGLVRRFYNEQFF. The CDR3 DNA follows: TGTGCCAGCAGTGACCACGGACTAGTCCGCCGGTTCTACAATGAGCAGTTCTTC. Together with reference TRBV25-1 and TRBJ2-1, the CDR3 gives the full variable domain: EADIYQTPRYLVIGTGKKITLECSQTMGHDKMYWYQQDPGMELHLIHYSYGVNSTEKGDLSSESTVSRIRTEHFPLTLESARPSHTSQYLCASSDHGLVRRFYNEQFFGPGTRLTVL.

This chain links TRBV9 with TRBJ2-1; 12 positions match TRBD2. The CDR3 runs 14 residues. The germline V gene has CDR1 SGDLS and CDR2 YYNGEE. The ends lost 4 bases at V and 9 bases at J; junction bases unmatched: 5. CDR3 amino acids: CASSMTSGGVEQFF. The DNA of the CDR3 is TGTGCCAGCAGCATGACTAGCGGGGGTGTTGAGCAGTTCTTC.

A single count supports this clone. The CDR3, as DNA: TGTGCCAGCAGCTTTTCCGGGACAGACAATTCACCCCTCCACTTT. The encoded protein is CASSFSGTDNSPLHF. The V and J genes are TRBV7-8 and TRBJ1-6; 7 bases line up with TRBD1. The CDR3 extends over 15 amino acids. After removal of 3 bases from V and 7 bases from J, the junction contained 6 bases not matched to a gene. In germline, CDR1 is SGHVS, CDR2 FQNEAQ.

The chain carries TRBV23-1 and TRBJ1-6; 7 bases are shared with TRBD1. TRBV23-1 has ORF status, its function being uncertain. The CDR3 consists of 15 residues. The J segment lost 7 bases and the V segment lost 3 bases, leaving 6 bases of the junction unmatched. This CDR3 reads CASSHIRDSNSPLHF. The CDR3 bases are TGCGCCAGCAGTCATATCCGGGACAGCAATTCACCCCTCCACTTT.

This chain uses TRBV5-1 with TRBJ2-7; D uncertain. The germline CDR1 and CDR2 sequences are SGHRS and YFSETQ. Between the trimmed V and J ends, which lost 0 bases and 0 bases, there was a span of 7 bases. This CDR3 spans 14 amino acids. In DNA, the CDR3 is TGCGCCAGCAGCTTGGAGGCAGGCTCCTACGAGCAGTACTTC. As protein: CASSLEAGSYEQYF.

This chain links TRBV9 with TRBJ2-3, with 8 bases identical to TRBD2. J lost 6 bases, V lost 3 bases, and 9 bases had no gene match. The CDR3 loop spans 15 amino acids. CDR1 and CDR2 from the germline V gene are SGDLS and YYNGEE. The DNA for the CDR3 is TGTGCCAGCAGCGAAGGACTAGCATCGGCGGATACGCAGTATTTT. Its translation is CASSEGLASADTQYF.

The chain combines TRBV28 with TRBJ2-3; 9 nucleotides agree with TRBD2. J lost 0 bases, V lost 6 bases, and 7 bases had no gene match. CDR1 MDHEN and CDR2 SYDVKM come from the germline V gene. The CDR3 contains 16 residues. The CDR3 sequence is CASRRLAETSTDTQYF. The CDR3 region has the DNA TGTGCCAGCAGGCGACTAGCGGAAACTAGCACAGATACGCAGTATTTT.

This clone is classed as medium-sized (0.01 to 0.1%). The rearrangement links TRBV7-8 to TRBJ1-6; 10 bases map to TRBD1. Looked up from germline, CDR1 is SGHVS and CDR2 is FQNEAQ. The CDR3 is 18 residues long. Unmatched junction bases numbered 7, after V lost 5 bases and J lost 0 bases. The CDR3 is CASSPWTGGSSYNSPLHF. CDR3 in DNA: TGTGCCAGCAGCCCCTGGACAGGGGGGAGCTCCTATAATTCACCCCTCCACTTT.

This clone was counted between two and nine times. This chain uses TRBV6-1 with TRBJ1-5; D unresolved. From germline, CDR1 is MNHNS and CDR2 SASEGT. Trimming shortened V by 4 bases and J by 0 bases, and 7 bases separated the two germline ends. This CDR3 region has 14 residues. The CDR3 nucleotides are TGTGCCAGCAGTGGACGGGTTAGCAATCAGCCCCAGCATTTT. This codes for CASSGRVSNQPQHF.

The rearrangement joins TRBV29-1 to TRBJ1-2; 8 bases fit TRBD1. The CDR3 runs to 13 residues. In germline, CDR1 is SQVTM, CDR2 ANQGSEA. V shed 2 bases, J shed 6 bases, and the junction held 5 bases outside the gene matches. The CDR3 loop is CSVEPDRVDGYTF. In DNA, the CDR3 is TGCAGCGTTGAACCGGACAGGGTCGATGGCTACACCTTC.